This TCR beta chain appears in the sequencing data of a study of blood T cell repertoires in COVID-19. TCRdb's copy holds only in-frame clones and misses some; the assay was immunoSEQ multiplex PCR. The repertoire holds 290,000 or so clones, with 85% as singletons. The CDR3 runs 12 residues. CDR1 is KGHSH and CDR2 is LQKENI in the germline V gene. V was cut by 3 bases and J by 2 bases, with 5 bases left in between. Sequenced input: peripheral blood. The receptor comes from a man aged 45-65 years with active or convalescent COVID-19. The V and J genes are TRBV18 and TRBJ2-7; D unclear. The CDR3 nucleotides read TGTGCCAGCTCACCGGCGGCCTACGAGCAGTACTTC. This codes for CASSPAAYEQYF.